Listed below are T cell receptor beta chains from one sample, sequenced in a study of T cell responses to AZD1222 COVID-19 vaccine. Produced via immunoSEQ multiplex PCR; TCRdb's table is partial and in-frame only. The sample lists roughly 130,000 clones; over 75% were seen once. The input for sequencing was peripheral blood, taken on day 0 of AZD1222 vaccination. Every receptor here comes from an adult in good health. Both conserved end residues are trimmed from each CDR3. D genes are given only for firm matches.

NA	TRBJ2-5	TRBV29-1	SVVPGTGLAQY
NA	TRBJ2-3	TRBV5-1	ASSLTGSSQY
TRBD2	TRBJ2-1	TRBV10-3	AISQPGLAGSGSYNEQF
NA	TRBJ1-5	TRBV20-1	SASIQGRGVNQPQH
NA	TRBJ1-2	TRBV5-1	ASSFGVTGTGGGGYT
NA	TRBJ1-5	TRBV6-2/TRBV6-3	ASSRSIVSQPQH
NA	TRBJ2-1	TRBV4-1	ASSQVTAASYNEQF
NA	TRBJ2-1	TRBV19	ASTGGTGVYNEQF
NA	TRBJ2-5	TRBV5-4	ASSRGGNSNQETQY
NA	TRBJ2-1	TRBV7-8	ASSLAQTRNVYNEQF
NA	TRBJ1-2	TRBV20-1	SAEPIDGYT
TRBD2	TRBJ2-7	TRBV6-2/TRBV6-3	ASSSGLAGGYEQY
NA	TRBJ1-5	TRBV24-1	ATSQGEGFQPQH
NA	TRBJ2-7	TRBV7-9	ASSLVAVEQY
NA	TRBJ2-5	TRBV5-4	ASSGVGRLGETQY
TRBD1	TRBJ1-1	TRBV30	AWTPGGASEAF
TRBD1	TRBJ1-1	TRBV30	AWSVPDRPLVTEAF
TRBD2	TRBJ2-1	TRBV5-1	ASSFASGSFDEQF
NA	TRBJ1-1	TRBV7-2	ASSLRGWGTEAF
NA	TRBJ2-5	TRBV25-1	ASSPRGSYQETQY
NA	TRBJ1-2	TRBV4-1	ASSQLNGREQVKV
NA	TRBJ2-1	TRBV3-1/TRBV3-2	ASSLLRPGEPEVEQF
NA	TRBJ2-7	TRBV6-1	ASSENGEHPDYEQY
NA	TRBJ2-7	TRBV27	ATPDRNWVKY
NA	TRBJ2-1	TRBV6-5	ASSSTGPGAYNEQF
TRBD1	TRBJ1-3	TRBV7-2	ASSLAWTGLIGNTIY
NA	TRBJ1-4	TRBV30	AWSPDLGTNEKLF
NA	TRBJ1-4	TRBV5-1	ASSLTSNEKLF
TRBD2	TRBJ2-5	TRBV7-9	ASSLGSRGVPVETQY
NA	TRBJ2-7	TRBV6-2/TRBV6-3	ASSKQGGTYEQY
NA	TRBJ2-2	TRBV5-1	ASSPRGIQTTGELF
NA	TRBJ2-7	TRBV2	AANRAFTSYEQY
NA	TRBJ2-2	TRBV15	ATSYTLNTGELF
NA	TRBJ2-1	TRBV28	ASSLVGTVGYNEQF
NA	TRBJ2-1	TRBV30	AWSGSGLSAYNEQF
NA	TRBJ1-1	TRBV29-1	SVRGRVGTEAF